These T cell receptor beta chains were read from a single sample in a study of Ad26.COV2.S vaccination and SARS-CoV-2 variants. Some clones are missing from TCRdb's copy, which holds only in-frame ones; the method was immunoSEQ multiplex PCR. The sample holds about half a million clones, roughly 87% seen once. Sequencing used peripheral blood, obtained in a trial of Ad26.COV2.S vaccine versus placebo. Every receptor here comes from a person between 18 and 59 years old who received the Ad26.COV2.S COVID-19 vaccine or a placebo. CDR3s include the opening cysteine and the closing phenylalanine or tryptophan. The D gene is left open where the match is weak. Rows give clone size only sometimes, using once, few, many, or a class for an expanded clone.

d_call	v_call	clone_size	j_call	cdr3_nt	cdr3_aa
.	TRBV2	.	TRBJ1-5	TGTGCCAGCAGTGAAGGGGAGGGACGGCCCCAGCATTTT	CASSEGEGRPQHF
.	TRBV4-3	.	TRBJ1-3	TGCGCCAGCAGCCAAGGCAGGGCTACTGGAAACACCATATATTTT	CASSQGRATGNTIYF
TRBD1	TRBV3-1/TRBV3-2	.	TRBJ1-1	TGTGCCAGCAGCCTGGACAGGGGGCTAGGGACTGAAGCTTTCTTT	CASSLDRGLGTEAFF
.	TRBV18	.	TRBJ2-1	TGTGCCAGCTCACCACCGGTCAGGAGCTCCTACAATGAGCAGTTCTTC	CASSPPVRSSYNEQFF
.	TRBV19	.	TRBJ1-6	TGTGCCAGCACAGGGCGAGATAATTCACCCCTCCACTTT	CASTGRDNSPLHF
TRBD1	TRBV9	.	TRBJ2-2	TGTGCCAGCAACACTCAGGGGGCCGGGGAGCTGTTTTTT	CASNTQGAGELFF
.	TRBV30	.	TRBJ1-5	TGTGCCTGGAGTGTACGGGGAAGTCAGCCCCAGCATTTT	CAWSVRGSQPQHF
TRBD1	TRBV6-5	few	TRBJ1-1	TGTGCCAGCAGCCGTTCCGGGACAGCTAACACTGAAGCTTTCTTT	CASSRSGTANTEAFF
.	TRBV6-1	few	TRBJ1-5	TGTGCCAGCAGTGTACCCAGGGGTAGGGCATATAGCAATCAGCCCCAGCATTTT	CASSVPRGRAYSNQPQHF
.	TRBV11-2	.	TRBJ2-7	TGTGCCAGCAGTGAAGGGTCCCTCAACGACGAGCAGTACTTC	CASSEGSLNDEQYF
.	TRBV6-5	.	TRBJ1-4	TGTGCCAGCACCCAGCTTTGGACTAATGAAAAACTGTTTTTT	CASTQLWTNEKLFF
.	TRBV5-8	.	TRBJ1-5	TGTGCCAGCAGCTTCTTGAATCAGCCCCAGCATTTT	CASSFLNQPQHF
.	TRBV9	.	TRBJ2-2	TGTGCCAGCAGCGTAGCTACTGTCGGGGAGCTGTTTTTT	CASSVATVGELFF
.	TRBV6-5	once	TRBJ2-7	TGTGCCAGCAGTTACGGGGCTCCGACCTACGAGCAGTACTTC	CASSYGAPTYEQYF
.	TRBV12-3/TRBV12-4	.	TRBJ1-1	TGTGCCAGCAGTGGTGTGTTCCCTGAAGCTTTCTTT	CASSGVFPEAFF
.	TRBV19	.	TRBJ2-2	TGTGCCAGTAGTATATCGGTAACAGGGCTCACCGGGGAGCTGTTTTTT	CASSISVTGLTGELFF
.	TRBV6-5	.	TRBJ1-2	TGTGCCAGCAGTCGACTTGCTGGGGCCTCGGGCTACACCTTC	CASSRLAGASGYTF
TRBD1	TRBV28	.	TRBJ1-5	TGTGCCAGCAGCCCGGACAGGGTGGGATATAGCAATCAGCCCCAGCATTTT	CASSPDRVGYSNQPQHF
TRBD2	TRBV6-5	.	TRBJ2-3	TGTGCCAGCAGTTATCCGGGACTAGCGGGCACAGATACGCAGTATTTT	CASSYPGLAGTDTQYF
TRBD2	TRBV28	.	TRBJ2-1	TGTGCCAGCAGTTCTCCGGCTAGCGGGAGTTTCTCCTACAATGAGCAGTTCTTC	CASSSPASGSFSYNEQFF
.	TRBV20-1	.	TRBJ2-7	TGCAGTGCTAGTGTCTACGAGCAGTACTTC	CSASVYEQYF
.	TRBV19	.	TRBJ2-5	TGTGCCAGTATGGCCCCTGACCAAGAGACCCAGTACTTC	CASMAPDQETQYF